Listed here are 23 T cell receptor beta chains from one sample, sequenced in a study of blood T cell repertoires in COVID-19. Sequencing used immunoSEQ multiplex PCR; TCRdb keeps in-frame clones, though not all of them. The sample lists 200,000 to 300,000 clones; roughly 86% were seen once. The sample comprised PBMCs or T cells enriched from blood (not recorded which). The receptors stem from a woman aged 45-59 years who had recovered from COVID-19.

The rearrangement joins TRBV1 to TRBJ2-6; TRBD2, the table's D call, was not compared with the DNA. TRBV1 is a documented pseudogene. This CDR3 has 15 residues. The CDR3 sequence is CTSSQDNSGANVLTF. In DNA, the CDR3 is TGCACCAGCAGCCAAGATAACTCTGGGGCCAACGTCCTGACTTTC.

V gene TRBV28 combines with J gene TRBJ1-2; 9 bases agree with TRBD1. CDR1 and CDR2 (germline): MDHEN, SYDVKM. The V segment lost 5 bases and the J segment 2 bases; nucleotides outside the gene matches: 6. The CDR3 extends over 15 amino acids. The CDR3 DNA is TGTGCCAGCAGTCCCGGACAGGGGAGGAACTATGGCTACACCTTC. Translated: CASSPGQGRNYGYTF.

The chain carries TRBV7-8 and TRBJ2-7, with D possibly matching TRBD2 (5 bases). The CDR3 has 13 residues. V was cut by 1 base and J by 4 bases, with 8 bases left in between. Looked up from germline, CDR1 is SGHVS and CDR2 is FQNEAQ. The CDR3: CASSLVGGYEQYF. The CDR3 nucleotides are TGTGCCAGCAGCTTAGTCGGAGGATACGAGCAGTACTTC.

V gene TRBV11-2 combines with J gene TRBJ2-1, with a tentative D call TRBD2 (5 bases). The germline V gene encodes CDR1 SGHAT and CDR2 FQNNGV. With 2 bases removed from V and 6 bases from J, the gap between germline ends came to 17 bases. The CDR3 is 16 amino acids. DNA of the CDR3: TGTGCCAGCAGCTTAAGGAGCGGAACTGTCCTCAATGAGCAGTTCTTC. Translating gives CASSLRSGTVLNEQFF. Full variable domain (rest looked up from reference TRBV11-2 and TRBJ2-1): EAGVAQSPRYKIIEKRQSVAFWCNPISGHATLYWYQQILGQGPKLLIQFQNNGVVDDSQLPKDRFSAERLKGVDSTLKIQPAKLEDSAVYLCASSLRSGTVLNEQFFGPGTRLTVL.

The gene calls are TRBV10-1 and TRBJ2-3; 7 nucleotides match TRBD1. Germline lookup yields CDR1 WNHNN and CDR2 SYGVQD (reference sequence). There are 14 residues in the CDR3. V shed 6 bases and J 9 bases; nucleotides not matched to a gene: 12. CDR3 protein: CASRGGQPLLTQYF. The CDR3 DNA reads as TGCGCCAGCAGAGGGGGACAGCCACTACTAACGCAGTATTTT.

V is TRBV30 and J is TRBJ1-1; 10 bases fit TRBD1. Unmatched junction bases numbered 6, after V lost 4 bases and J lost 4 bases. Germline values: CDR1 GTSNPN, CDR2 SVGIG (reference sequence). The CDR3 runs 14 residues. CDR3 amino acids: CAWKIRDRGTEAFF. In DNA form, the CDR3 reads TGTGCCTGGAAAATACGGGACAGGGGCACTGAAGCTTTCTTT.

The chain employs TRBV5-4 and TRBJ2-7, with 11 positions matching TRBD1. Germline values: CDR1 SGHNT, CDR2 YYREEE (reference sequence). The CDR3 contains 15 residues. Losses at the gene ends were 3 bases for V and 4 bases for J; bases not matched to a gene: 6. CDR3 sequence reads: CASSSGQGAGYEQYF. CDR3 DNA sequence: TGTGCCAGCAGCTCAGGACAGGGGGCCGGGTACGAGCAGTACTTC.

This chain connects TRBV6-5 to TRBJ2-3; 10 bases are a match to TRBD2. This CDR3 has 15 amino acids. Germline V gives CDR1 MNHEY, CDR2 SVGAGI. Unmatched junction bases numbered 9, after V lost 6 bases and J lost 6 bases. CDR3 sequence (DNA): TGTGCCAGCAGAGACCTAGCGGGGGCGAGGGATACGCAGTATTTT. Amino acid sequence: CASRDLAGARDTQYF.

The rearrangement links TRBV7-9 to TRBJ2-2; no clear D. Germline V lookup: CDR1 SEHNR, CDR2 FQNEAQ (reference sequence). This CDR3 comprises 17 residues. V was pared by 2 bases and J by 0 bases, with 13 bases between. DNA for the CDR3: TGTGCCAGCAGCTTACCTTTCGGTCCTCCGAACACCGGGGAGCTGTTTTTT. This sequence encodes CASSLPFGPPNTGELFF.

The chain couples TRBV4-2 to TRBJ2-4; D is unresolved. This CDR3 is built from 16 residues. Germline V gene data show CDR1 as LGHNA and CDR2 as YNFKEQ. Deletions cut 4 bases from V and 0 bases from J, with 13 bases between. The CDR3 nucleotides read TGTGCCAGCAGCCCCGCGGAAATCAAAGCCAAAAACATTCAGTACTTC. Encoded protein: CASSPAEIKAKNIQYF.

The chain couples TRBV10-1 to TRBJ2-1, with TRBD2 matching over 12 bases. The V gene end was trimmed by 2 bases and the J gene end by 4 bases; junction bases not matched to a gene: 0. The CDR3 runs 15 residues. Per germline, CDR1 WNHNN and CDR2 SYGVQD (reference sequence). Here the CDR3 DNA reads TGCGCCAGCAGTGAGACTAGCGGGGGGTACAATGAGCAGTTCTTC. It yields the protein CASSETSGGYNEQFF.

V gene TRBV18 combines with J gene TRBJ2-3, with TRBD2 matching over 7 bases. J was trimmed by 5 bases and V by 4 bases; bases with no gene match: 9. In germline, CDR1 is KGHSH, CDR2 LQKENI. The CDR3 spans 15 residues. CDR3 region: CASSLLAGALDTQYF. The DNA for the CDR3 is TGTGCCAGCTCACTTTTGGCGGGAGCCTTAGATACGCAGTATTTT.

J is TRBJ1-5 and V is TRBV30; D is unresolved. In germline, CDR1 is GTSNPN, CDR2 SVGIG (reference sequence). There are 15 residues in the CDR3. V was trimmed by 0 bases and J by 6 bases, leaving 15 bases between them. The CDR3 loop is CAWSVLGTAGQPQHF. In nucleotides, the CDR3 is TGTGCCTGGAGTGTACTCGGTACAGCGGGTCAGCCCCAGCATTTT.

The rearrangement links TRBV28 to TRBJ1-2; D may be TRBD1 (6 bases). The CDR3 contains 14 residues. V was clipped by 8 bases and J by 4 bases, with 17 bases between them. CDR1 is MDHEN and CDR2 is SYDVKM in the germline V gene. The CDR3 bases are TGTGCCAGCCTTGGCGGTGACAGGAGCTATGGCTACACCTTC. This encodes CASLGGDRSYGYTF.

CDR3 coding DNA: TGTGCCACCAGTGATTTAGCCGGCGTAGCGGGGATCACAGATACGCAGTATTTT. Translating it yields CATSDLAGVAGITDTQYF. This rearrangement joins TRBV24-1 to TRBJ2-3; 8 positions agree with TRBD2. Germline assignment: CDR1 KGHDR and CDR2 SFDVKD. J was trimmed by 2 bases and V by 1 base; bases with no gene match: 10. The CDR3 covers 18 residues.

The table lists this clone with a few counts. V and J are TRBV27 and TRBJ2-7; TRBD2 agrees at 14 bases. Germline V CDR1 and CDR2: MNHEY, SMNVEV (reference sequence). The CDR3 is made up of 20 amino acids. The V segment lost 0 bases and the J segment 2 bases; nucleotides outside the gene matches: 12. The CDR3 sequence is CASSLSRWTSGRTPPYEQYF. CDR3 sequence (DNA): TGTGCCAGCAGTTTATCGAGATGGACTAGCGGGAGGACCCCTCCCTACGAGCAGTACTTC.

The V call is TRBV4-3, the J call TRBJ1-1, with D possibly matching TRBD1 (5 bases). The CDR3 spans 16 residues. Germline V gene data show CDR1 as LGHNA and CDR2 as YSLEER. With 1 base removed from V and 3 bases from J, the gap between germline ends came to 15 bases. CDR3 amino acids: CASSQVGGGWYTEAFF. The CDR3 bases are TGCGCCAGCAGCCAAGTTGGGGGAGGTTGGTACACTGAAGCTTTCTTT.

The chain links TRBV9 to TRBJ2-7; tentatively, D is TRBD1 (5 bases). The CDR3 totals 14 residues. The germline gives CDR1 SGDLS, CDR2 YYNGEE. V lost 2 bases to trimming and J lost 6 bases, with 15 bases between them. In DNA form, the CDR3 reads TGTGCCAGCAGCGTTCAAACAGGAACGGGCGAGCAGTACTTC. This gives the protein CASSVQTGTGEQYF.

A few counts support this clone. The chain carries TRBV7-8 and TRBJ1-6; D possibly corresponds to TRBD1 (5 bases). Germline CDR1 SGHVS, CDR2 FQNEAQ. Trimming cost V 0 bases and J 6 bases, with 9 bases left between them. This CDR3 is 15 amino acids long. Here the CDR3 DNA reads TGTGCCAGCAGCTTAGCTGCCAGGGCTAATTCACCCCTCCACTTT. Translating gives CASSLAARANSPLHF.

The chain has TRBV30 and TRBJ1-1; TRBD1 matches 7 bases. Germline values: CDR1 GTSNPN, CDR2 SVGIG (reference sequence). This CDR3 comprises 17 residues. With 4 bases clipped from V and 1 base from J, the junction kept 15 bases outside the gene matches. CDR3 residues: CAWTYSGRGVGNTEAFF. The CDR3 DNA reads TGTGCCTGGACCTATAGTGGCAGGGGGGTCGGGAACACTGAAGCTTTCTTT.

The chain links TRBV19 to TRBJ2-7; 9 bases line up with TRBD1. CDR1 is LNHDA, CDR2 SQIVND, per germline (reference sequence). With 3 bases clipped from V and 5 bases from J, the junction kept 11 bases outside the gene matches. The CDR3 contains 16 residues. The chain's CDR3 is CASSILGQGRSHEQYF. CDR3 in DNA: TGTGCCAGTAGTATTCTAGGACAGGGGAGATCCCACGAGCAGTACTTC.

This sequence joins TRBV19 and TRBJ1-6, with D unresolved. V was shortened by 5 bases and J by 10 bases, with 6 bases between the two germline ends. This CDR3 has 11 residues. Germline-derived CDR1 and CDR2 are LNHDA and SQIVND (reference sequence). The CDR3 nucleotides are TGTGCCAGTAGTGGCAACTCACCCCTCCACTTT. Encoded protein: CASSGNSPLHF.

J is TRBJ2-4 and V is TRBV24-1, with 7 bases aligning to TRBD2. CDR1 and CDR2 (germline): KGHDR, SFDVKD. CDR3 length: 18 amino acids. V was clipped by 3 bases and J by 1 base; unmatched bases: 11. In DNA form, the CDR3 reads TGTGCCACCAGTGATCTCCCCCGACTAGCAAGGGCCAAAAACATTCAGTACTTC. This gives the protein CATSDLPRLARAKNIQYF.